The 23 T cell receptor beta chains below were found in one sample sequenced in a study of tumor-infiltrating lymphocytes in primary liver carcinoma. Total RNA (around 500 ng) served as template for TCR beta cDNA synthesis primed by a constant-region primer. Slightly modified ARM-PCR, run as three nested multiplex PCR rounds, produced the TCR beta libraries. A C-beta reverse primer and TRBV1-TRBV30 forward primers served in each of the first two PCR rounds, at 10 cycles apiece. TCRdb passed the multiplex PCR reads through MiXCR, listing each CDR3 protein once. Of 330,000 or so distinct CDR3 sequences listed, 65% are singletons. The study extracted blood RNA from unsorted whole blood and also extracted germline DNA. Specimen: peripheral blood. Source of these receptors: a man aged 35-49 years with primary liver carcinoma and hepatitis B virus infection.

Note on this clonotype: The CDR3 ends on some other residue instead of the conserved phenylalanine or tryptophan, so this is likely a read error. The chain uses TRBV6-5 and TRBJ2-3; D tentatively fits TRBD1 or TRBD2 (5 bases each). The CDR3 runs to 15 residues. CDR1 is MNHEY, CDR2 SVGAGI, per germline. V lost 9 bases, J lost 6 bases, and 22 bases lay in between. The DNA for the CDR3 is TGTGCCAGTAGCCGAGGGACGGCTGAACCCGATACGCAGTATTCT. Protein sequence: CASSRGTAEPDTQYS.

Points on this clonotype: A much larger clone differs by one base, so this may be a read error. The V gene is TRBV7-8, the J gene TRBJ2-7; D possibly matches TRBD1 or TRBD2 (5 bases each). The V gene's germline CDR1 is SGHVS and CDR2 FQNEAQ. CDR3 size: 13 residues. DNA for the CDR3: TGTGCCAGCAGCTTGGGGACCCCCTACGAGCTGTACTTC. Protein product: CASSLGTPYELYF.

This clonotype appeared a few times. The rearrangement links TRBV11-2 to TRBJ2-2; a weak D match, TRBD2 (5 bases). Trimming shortened V by 6 bases and J by 13 bases, and 24 bases separated the two germline ends. CDR1 is SGHAT, CDR2 FQNNGV, per germline. The CDR3 totals 15 residues. Written as DNA, the CDR3 is TGTGCCAGCAGTTTATTGTTTGCGAACACCGGAGGGCTGTTTTTT. Protein: CASSLLFANTGGLFF.

This clonotype was recorded at least ten times. CDR3 coding DNA: TGTGCCAGCAGTTACGTACAGGGGGTGGACAATGAGCAGTTCTTC. This translates into CASSYVQGVDNEQFF. This chain uses TRBV6-2 or TRBV6-3 with TRBJ2-1; 8 nucleotides align to TRBD1. Trimming at V came to 2 bases and at J to 5 bases, leaving 5 bases not matched to a gene. The CDR3 has 15 amino acids. Germline values: CDR1 MNHEY, CDR2 SVGEGT.

Notes on this clonotype: Being one base from a much bigger clone, this may be a read error. This chain joins TRBV12-3 or TRBV12-4 and TRBJ1-2; D gene ambiguous. The CDR3 is 12 amino acids. Trimming took 5 bases from V and 13 from J, leaving 17 bases between them. Here the CDR3 DNA reads TGTGCCAGCAGTCCGATATGGGAGGGCCTCACCTTC. It specifies CASSPIWEGLTF.

A remark on this clonotype: A read error is likely, as this CDR3 ends without the conserved phenylalanine or tryptophan. This rearrangement joins TRBV28 to TRBJ2-7, with D perhaps given as TRBD1 or TRBD2 (5 bases each). The length of the CDR3 is 13 residues. Germline CDR1 is MDHEN and CDR2 is SYDVKM. The V gene lost 6 bases and the J gene lost 4 bases, with 13 bases spanning the gap. The CDR3 bases are TGTGCCAGCAGAGGGACGGGGAATTACGAGCAGTACTCC. Translating it yields CASRGTGNYEQYS.

Comment on this clonotype: A clone one base away is much larger, so this may be a read error. The V and J genes are TRBV6-5 and TRBJ1-6; the D is unclear. V was pared by 10 bases and J by 9 bases, with 4 bases between. Germline assignment: CDR1 MNHEY and CDR2 SVGAGI. The CDR3 loop spans 9 amino acids. The CDR3: CATGSPLHF. The DNA for the CDR3 is TGTGCCACCGGTTCACCCCTCCACTTT.

Of note for this clonotype: Possible read error: a much larger clone is one base away. V gene TRBV6-2 or TRBV6-3 combines with J gene TRBJ2-7, with D perhaps matching TRBD1 or TRBD2 (6 bases each). Germline V gene lookup returns CDR1 MNHEY and CDR2 SVGEGT. This CDR3 spans 15 amino acids. Written as DNA, the CDR3 is TGTGCCAGCAGTGAGATAGGGGGGTCCTCCTACGAGCGGTACTTC. It encodes CASSEIGGSSYERYF.

Of note for this clonotype: This may stem from a read error, because a much larger clone lies one nucleotide away. The chain recombines TRBV4-3 with TRBJ2-2; D is uncertain. Germline V gene data show CDR1 as LGHNA and CDR2 as YSLEER. Trimming left V 1 base short and J 4 bases short, with 4 bases between. There are 13 residues in the CDR3. For the CDR3, the DNA is TGCGCCAGCAGCCAAGTACTCACCGGGGAGCTGTTTTTT. Translated, it gives CASSQVLTGELFF.

Remarks on this clonotype: Being one base from a much bigger clone, this may be a read error. This sequence joins TRBV6-5 and TRBJ2-2; 8 bases are shared with TRBD2. This CDR3 is 15 amino acids long. CDR1 and CDR2 (germline): MNHEY, SVGAGI. CDR3 loop: CASSYNGRAAGELLF. The CDR3 region has the DNA TGTGCCAGCAGTTACAACGGGAGGGCCGCCGGGGAGCTGTTGTTT.

The V call is TRBV6-5, the J call TRBJ1-2; unclear D gene. Trimming removed 2 bases at V and 0 bases at J, with 7 bases between. Germline lookup yields CDR1 MNHEY and CDR2 SVGAGI. CDR3 size: 14 residues. CDR3 coding DNA: TGTGCCAGCAGTTACAGGCAGTCTAACTATGGCTACACCTTC. It specifies CASSYRQSNYGYTF.

This clonotype was seen only a few times. The chain employs TRBV5-5 and TRBJ2-7, with D possibly TRBD1 on 5 matching bases. Looked up from germline, CDR1 is SGHKS and CDR2 is YYEKEE (reference sequence). The CDR3 covers 16 residues. V lost 3 bases, J lost 4 bases, and 20 bases lay in between. The CDR3 reads CASSSWSGYYPYEQYF. The CDR3 DNA follows: TGTGCCAGCAGCTCATGGTCAGGGTACTACCCTTACGAGCAGTACTTC.

Concerning this clonotype itself: A junction boundary mismatches the germline segment, possibly from a read error. The J gene is TRBJ2-1, the V gene TRBV29-1; TRBD1 agrees at 9 bases. This CDR3 comprises 13 residues. Germline CDR1 reads SQVTM; CDR2 reads ANQGSEA. The CDR3 DNA follows: TGCAGCGTTGAAGATGTGGGACAGGGTAAGCAGCTCTTC. Protein: CSVEDVGQGKQLF.

With regard to this clonotype: A much more abundant neighbour one base away suggests this may be a read error. This chain uses TRBV6-5 with TRBJ2-7, with D perhaps TRBD2 (6 bases). Germline V gene sequence: CDR1 MNHEY, CDR2 SVGAGI. The CDR3 sequence is 15 residues long. The CDR3 DNA reads as TGTGCCAACAGTTACTCGAGACCGGGGACTCACGAGCAGTACTTC. It is translated as CANSYSRPGTHEQYF.

Remarks on this clonotype: The CDR3 carries no conserved terminal phenylalanine or tryptophan, so it likely arises from a read error. This chain connects TRBV6-2 or TRBV6-3 to TRBJ2-6; D not certain. The V gene's germline CDR1 is MNHEY and CDR2 SVGEGT. CDR3 length equals 15 residues. V was trimmed by 9 bases and J by 0 bases, leaving 12 bases between them. This chain's CDR3 is CASRRISSGANVLTS. As DNA, the CDR3 is TGTGCCAGTAGGCGGATCAGCTCTGGGGCCAACGTCCTGACTTCC.

The gene calls are TRBV11-1 and TRBJ2-1, with D possibly being TRBD1 (6 bases). The germline V gene has CDR1 SGHAT and CDR2 FQDESV (reference sequence). Trimming took 11 bases from V and 6 from J, leaving 17 bases between them. CDR3 length equals 13 residues. CDR3 sequence (DNA): TGTGCCGGCGGATTGACAGGTACCAATGAGCAGTTCTTC. Translation: CAGGLTGTNEQFF. Full variable domain (outside the CDR3, taken from reference TRBV11-1 and TRBJ2-1): EAEVAQSPRYKITEKSQAVAFWCDPISGHATLYWYRQILGQGPELLVQFQDESVVDDSQLPKDRFSAERLKGVDSTLKIQPAELGDSAMYLCAGGLTGTNEQFFGPGTRLTVL.

The rearrangement joins TRBV6-5 to TRBJ1-5, with D perhaps matching TRBD1 (6 bases). Trimming pared 9 bases from V and 8 bases from J, leaving 14 bases between. Germline CDR1 MNHEY, CDR2 SVGAGI. The CDR3 totals 12 residues. The CDR3 spells CASRRGDKPQHF. The CDR3 region has the DNA TGTGCCAGTAGAAGGGGGGATAAGCCCCAGCATTTT.

The chain uses TRBV11-2 and TRBJ2-3, with 8 bases that match TRBD1. CDR3 length equals 17 residues. The V and J ends lost 0 bases and 2 bases, in that order; junction bases with no gene match: 7. The germline V gene encodes CDR1 SGHAT and CDR2 FQNNGV. Here the CDR3 DNA reads TGTGCCAGCAGCTTAGATTGGGGCAGGGGGCACACAGATACGCAGTATTTT. Protein: CASSLDWGRGHTDTQYF.

For this clonotype: The junction shows a germline mismatch at one end, possibly a read error. The chain couples TRBV11-2 to TRBJ2-1; D gene unclear. In germline, CDR1 is SGHAT, CDR2 FQNNGV. The CDR3 is 17 amino acids. The CDR3 sequence: CASTRPVAPSGVNEKFF. CDR3 in DNA: TGTGCCAGCACCCGCCCGGTGGCCCCAAGTGGGGTCAATGAGAAGTTCTTC.

On this clonotype itself: A junction end diverges from the germline sequence, so it may reflect a read error. The chain employs TRBV11-2 and TRBJ2-2; the D gene is possibly TRBD2 (6 bases). The germline V gene has CDR1 SGHAT and CDR2 FQNNGV. This CDR3 is 14 amino acids long. CDR3 DNA sequence: TGTGCCAGCAGCCGACGGAGGTTCGGCGGGGAACTGTCTTTT. This encodes CASSRRRFGGELSF.

The V call is TRBV5-4, the J call TRBJ2-5; 10 bases map to TRBD1. The germline V gene has CDR1 SGHNT and CDR2 YYREEE (reference sequence). The junction had 1 base not matched to a gene; V was cut back by 0 bases and J by 2 bases. The CDR3 runs 15 residues. CDR3 amino acids: CASSLVDRGQETQYF. As DNA, the CDR3 is TGTGCCAGCAGCTTGGTGGACAGGGGGCAAGAGACCCAGTACTTC.

This clonotype turned up a few times. The junction differs from germline at one of its ends, possibly a read error. The chain employs TRBV4-2 and TRBJ2-7; D perhaps matches TRBD2 (5 bases). Germline-derived CDR1 and CDR2 are LGHNA and YNFKEQ. The CDR3 contains 15 residues. In DNA form, the CDR3 reads TGTGCCAGCAGCCAAAGTCTAGCTAGCTCCTACGAGCAGAAATTC. Residues: CASSQSLASSYEQKF.

This sequence joins TRBV10-2 and TRBJ2-1, with 7 bases that match TRBD2. The ends lost 3 bases at V and 5 bases at J; junction bases unmatched: 7. The CDR3 runs 15 residues. The germline V gene has CDR1 WSHSY and CDR2 SAAADI. CDR3 nucleotides: TGCGCCAGCAGTGATCGCCAGCGGGGTAACAATGAGCAGTTCTTC. Translating gives CASSDRQRGNNEQFF.